This passage covers 3 T cell receptor beta chains from one sample sequenced in a study of blood T cell repertoires in COVID-19. The protocol was immunoSEQ multiplex PCR, while the TCRdb copy is restricted to in-frame clones and leaves out a portion. The sample lists about 150,000 clones; roughly 80% were seen once. Source material: peripheral blood. These receptors were taken from a man in his sixties with acute or convalescent COVID-19.

The J gene is TRBJ2-2, the V gene TRBV6-1, with a tentative D call TRBD1 (6 bases). V was trimmed by 4 bases and J by 5 bases, leaving 17 bases between them. From germline, CDR1 is MNHNS and CDR2 SASEGT. The CDR3 totals 16 residues. CDR3 amino acids: CASSVPHRVSTGELFF. In nucleotides, the CDR3 is TGTGCCAGCAGTGTACCCCACAGGGTATCAACCGGGGAGCTGTTTTTT.

J is TRBJ1-1 and V is TRBV7-2, with 8 nucleotides matching TRBD1. V lost 10 bases, J lost 4 bases, and 14 bases stayed unmatched. Germline CDR1 reads SGHTA; CDR2 reads FQGNSA. The CDR3 is 15 amino acids. The chain's CDR3 is CATATRAGGGTEAFF. The CDR3 nucleotides read TGTGCCACCGCGACCCGGGCAGGGGGCGGCACTGAAGCTTTCTTT.

The rearrangement joins TRBV4-1 to TRBJ1-4; 9 nucleotides agree with TRBD1. The V and J ends lost 0 bases and 8 bases, in that order; junction bases with no gene match: 4. Germline loops: CDR1 MGHRA, CDR2 YSYEKL. This CDR3 contains 15 residues. The CDR3 DNA sequence: TGCGCCAGCAGCCAAGATCGGACAGGGGTCGAAAAACTGTTTTTT. Protein sequence: CASSQDRTGVEKLFF.